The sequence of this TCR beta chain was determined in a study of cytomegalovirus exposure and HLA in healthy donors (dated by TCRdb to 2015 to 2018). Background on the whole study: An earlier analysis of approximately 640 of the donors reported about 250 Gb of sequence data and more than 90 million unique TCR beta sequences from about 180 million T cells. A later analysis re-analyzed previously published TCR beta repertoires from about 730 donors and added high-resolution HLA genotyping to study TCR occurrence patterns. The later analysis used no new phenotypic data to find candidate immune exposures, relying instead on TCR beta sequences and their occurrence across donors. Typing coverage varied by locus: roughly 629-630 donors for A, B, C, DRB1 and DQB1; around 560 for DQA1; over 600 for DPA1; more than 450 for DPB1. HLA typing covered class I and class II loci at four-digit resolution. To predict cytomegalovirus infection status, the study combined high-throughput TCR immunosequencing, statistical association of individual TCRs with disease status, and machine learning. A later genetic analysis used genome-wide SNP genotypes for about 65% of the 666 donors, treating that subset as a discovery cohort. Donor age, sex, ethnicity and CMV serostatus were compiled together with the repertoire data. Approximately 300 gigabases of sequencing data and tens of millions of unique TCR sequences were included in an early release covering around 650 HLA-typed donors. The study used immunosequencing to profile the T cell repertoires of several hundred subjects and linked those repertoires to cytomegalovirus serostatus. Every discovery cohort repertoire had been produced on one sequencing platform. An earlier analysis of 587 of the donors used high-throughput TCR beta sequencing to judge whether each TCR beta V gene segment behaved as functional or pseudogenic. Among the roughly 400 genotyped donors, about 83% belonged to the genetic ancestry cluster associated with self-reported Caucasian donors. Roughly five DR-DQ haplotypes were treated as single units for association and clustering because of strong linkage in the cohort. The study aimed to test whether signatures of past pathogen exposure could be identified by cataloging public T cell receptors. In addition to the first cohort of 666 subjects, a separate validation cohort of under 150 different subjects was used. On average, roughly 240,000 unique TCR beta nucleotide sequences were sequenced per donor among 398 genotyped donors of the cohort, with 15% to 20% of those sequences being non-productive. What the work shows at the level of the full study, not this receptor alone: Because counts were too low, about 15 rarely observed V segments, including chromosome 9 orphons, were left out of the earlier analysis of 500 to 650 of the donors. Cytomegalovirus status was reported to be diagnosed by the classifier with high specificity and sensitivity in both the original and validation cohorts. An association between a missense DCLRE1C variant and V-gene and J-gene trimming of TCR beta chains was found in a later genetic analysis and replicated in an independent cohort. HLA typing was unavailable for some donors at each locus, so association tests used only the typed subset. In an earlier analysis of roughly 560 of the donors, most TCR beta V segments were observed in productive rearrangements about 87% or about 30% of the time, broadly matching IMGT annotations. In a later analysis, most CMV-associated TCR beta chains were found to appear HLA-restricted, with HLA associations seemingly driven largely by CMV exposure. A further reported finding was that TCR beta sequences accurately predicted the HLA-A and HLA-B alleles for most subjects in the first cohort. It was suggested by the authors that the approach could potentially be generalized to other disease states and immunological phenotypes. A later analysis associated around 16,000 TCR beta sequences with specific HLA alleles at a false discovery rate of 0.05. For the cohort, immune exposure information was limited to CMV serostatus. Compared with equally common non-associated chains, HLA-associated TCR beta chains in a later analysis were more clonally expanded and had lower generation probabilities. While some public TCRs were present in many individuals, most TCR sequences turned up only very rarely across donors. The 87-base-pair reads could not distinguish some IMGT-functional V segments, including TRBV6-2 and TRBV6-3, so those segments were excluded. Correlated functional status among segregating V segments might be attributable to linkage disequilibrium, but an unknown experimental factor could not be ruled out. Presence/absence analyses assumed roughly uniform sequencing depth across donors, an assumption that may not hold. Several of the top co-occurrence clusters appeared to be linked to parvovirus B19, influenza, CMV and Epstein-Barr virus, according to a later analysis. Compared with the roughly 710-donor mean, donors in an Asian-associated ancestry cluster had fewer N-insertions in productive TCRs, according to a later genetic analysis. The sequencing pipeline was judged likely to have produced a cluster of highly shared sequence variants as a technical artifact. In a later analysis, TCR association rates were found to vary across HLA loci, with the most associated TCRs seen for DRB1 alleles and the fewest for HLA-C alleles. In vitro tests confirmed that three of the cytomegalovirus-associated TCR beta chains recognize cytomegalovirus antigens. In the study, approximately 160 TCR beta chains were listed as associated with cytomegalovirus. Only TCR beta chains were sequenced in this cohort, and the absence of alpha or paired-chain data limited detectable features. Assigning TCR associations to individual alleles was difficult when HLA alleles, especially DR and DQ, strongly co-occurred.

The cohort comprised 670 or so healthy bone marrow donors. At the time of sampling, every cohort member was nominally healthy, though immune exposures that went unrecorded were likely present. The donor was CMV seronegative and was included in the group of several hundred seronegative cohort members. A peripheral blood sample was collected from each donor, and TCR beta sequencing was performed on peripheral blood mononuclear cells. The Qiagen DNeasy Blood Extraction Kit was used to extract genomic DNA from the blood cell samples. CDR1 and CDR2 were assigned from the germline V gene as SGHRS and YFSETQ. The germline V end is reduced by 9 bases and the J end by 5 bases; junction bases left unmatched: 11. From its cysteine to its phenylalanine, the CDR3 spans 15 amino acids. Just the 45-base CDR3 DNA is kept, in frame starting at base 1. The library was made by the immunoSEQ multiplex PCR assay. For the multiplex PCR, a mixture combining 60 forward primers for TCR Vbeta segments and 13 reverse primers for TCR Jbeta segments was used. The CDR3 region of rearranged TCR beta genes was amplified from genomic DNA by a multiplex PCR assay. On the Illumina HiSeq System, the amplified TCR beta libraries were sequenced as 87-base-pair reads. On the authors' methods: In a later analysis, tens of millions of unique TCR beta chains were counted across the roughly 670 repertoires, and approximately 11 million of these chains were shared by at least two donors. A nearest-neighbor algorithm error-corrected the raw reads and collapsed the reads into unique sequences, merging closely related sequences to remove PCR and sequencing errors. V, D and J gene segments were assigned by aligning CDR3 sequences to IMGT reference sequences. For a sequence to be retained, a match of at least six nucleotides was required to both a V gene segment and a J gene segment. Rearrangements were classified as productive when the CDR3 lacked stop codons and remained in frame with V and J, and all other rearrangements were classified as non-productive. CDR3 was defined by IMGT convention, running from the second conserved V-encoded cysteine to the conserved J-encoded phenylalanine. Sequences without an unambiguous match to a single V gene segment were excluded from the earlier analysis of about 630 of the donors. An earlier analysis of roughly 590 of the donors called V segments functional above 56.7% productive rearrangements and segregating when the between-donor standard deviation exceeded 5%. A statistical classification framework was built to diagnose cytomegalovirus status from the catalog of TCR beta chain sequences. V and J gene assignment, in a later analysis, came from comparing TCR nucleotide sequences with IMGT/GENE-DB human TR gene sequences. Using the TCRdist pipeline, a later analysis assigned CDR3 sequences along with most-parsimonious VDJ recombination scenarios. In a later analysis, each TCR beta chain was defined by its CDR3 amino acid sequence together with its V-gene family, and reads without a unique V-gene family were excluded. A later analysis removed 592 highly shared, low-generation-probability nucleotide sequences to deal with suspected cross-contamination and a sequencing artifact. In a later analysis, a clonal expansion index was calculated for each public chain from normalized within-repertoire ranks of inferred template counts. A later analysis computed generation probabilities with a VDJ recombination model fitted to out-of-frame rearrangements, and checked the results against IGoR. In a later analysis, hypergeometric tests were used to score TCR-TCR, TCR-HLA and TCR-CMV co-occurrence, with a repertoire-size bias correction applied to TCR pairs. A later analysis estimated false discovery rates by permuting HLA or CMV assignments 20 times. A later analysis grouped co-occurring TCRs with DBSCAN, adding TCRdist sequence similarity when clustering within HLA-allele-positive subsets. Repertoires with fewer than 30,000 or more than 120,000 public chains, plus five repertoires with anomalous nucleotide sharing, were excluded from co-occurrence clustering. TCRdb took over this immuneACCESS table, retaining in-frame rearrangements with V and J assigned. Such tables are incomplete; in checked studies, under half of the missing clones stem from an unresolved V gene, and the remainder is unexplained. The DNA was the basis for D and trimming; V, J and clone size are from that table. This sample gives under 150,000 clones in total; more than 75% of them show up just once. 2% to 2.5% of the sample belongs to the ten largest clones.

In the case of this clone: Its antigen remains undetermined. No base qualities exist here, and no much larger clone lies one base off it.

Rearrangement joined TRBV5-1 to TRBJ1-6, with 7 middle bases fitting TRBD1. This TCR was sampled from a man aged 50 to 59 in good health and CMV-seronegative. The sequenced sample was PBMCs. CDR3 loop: CATKQGTANNSPLHF. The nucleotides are TGCGCCACCAAACAGGGGACAGCTAATAATTCACCCCTCCACTTT.